This TCR beta chain was found in a study of Graves' ophthalmopathy and Graves' hyperthyroidism. The CDR3 spans 13 residues. The germline V gene has CDR1 SGDLS and CDR2 YYNGEE. V shed 3 bases and J shed 6 bases, with 13 bases lying between them. RNA transcripts yielded amplified TCR beta CDR3 regions. Second-round multiplex PCR came after a first-round RT-PCR that employed HTBI primers. TCRdb reanalysed the multiplex PCR reads using MiXCR and keeps one entry per CDR3 protein. The table has almost 750,000 distinct CDR3 sequences, 40% seen once; the top ten hold 44%. The TCR sequence derives from an adult man with Graves' ophthalmopathy. The V gene is TRBV9, the J gene TRBJ2-7, with D possibly TRBD1 on 6 matching bases. Sample: peripheral blood. This CDR3 reads CASSAGYRAEQYF. In DNA form, the CDR3 reads TGTGCCAGCAGCGCGGGGTACAGGGCCGAGCAGTACTTC. Full variable domain (outside the CDR3, taken from reference TRBV9 and TRBJ2-7): DSGVTQTPKHLITATGQRVTLRCSPRSGDLSVYWYQQSLDQGLQFLIQYYNGEERAKGNILERFSAQQFPDLHSELNLSSLELGDSALYFCASSAGYRAEQYFGPGTRLTVT.